Below are 4 T cell receptor beta chains sequenced from a single sample in a study of T cell repertoires in cytomegalovirus infection. MiXCR, run by TCRdb on the reads, gives a single entry per CDR3 protein. The sample records about a million distinct CDR3 sequences, around 30% being singletons. These receptors have no identified antigens. The specimen comprised cultured CD8+ T cells from PBMCs, sampled from culture after CMV antigen stimulation. The source of these receptors is a human donor in good health (CMV status not recorded). Some clones in this sample may be carry-over from other donors' samples.

Worth noting for this clonotype: A much larger clone differs from this one at a single base, so this may be a read error. The chain has TRBV7-9 and TRBJ2-7; no definite D call. Per germline, CDR1 SEHNR and CDR2 FQNEAQ (reference sequence). Trimming took off 1 base at V and 3 bases at J, with 4 bases between the two ends. This CDR3 has 12 residues. CDR3 DNA: TGTGCCAGCAGCTTAGAGCGCTACGAGCAGTACTTC. As protein: CASSLERYEQYF.

The DNA of the CDR3 is TGCGCCAGCAGCCAATTCACCGGGAGCTCCAATCAGCCCCAGCATTTT. Its protein product is CASSQFTGSSNQPQHF. The V and J genes are TRBV4-1 and TRBJ1-5; D gene uncertain. Looked up from germline, CDR1 is MGHRA and CDR2 is YSYEKL. Trimming removed 2 bases at V and 3 bases at J, with 14 bases between. This CDR3 is built from 16 residues.

This clonotype has only a few counts. This rearrangement joins TRBV28 to TRBJ1-6; D is undetermined. The germline V and J ends were trimmed by 7 bases and 4 bases, with 11 bases remaining between them. The CDR3 is made up of 14 amino acids. Germline V gene sequence: CDR1 MDHEN, CDR2 SYDVKM. The CDR3 DNA follows: TGTGCCAGCAACCTCCGGGGTTATAATTCACCCCTCCACTTT. Protein: CASNLRGYNSPLHF.

The chain combines TRBV6-4 with TRBJ2-1; 8 nucleotides align to TRBD2. The V segment lost 4 bases and the J segment 1 base; nucleotides outside the gene matches: 3. This CDR3 is built from 15 residues. Germline CDR1 and CDR2: MRHNA and SNTAGT. The CDR3 protein is CASSATSGSYNEQFF. The CDR3 DNA reads as TGTGCCAGCAGTGCCACTAGCGGTTCCTACAATGAGCAGTTCTTC.